The source of this T cell receptor (beta chain) is a study of cytomegalovirus exposure and HLA in healthy donors. In the study overall: In an early release, HLA-typed donors contributed some 88 million unique TCR sequences. Clustering assigned approximately 78% of the 350 to 450 genotyped donors to the Caucasian-associated ancestry cluster.

This clone was recorded only once. Its antigen is not identified. Study outcomes and limitations: Follow-up analysis later connected one missense variant in DCLRE1C with trimming of TCR beta V- and J-genes.

The PCR contained 60 Vbeta and 13 Jbeta primers. TCRdb keeps only in-frame clones here, not all; method: immunoSEQ multiplex PCR. This sample carries about 180,000 clones, around 77% of them seen once, and the ten largest clones take 2% to 2.5%. The sample consisted of PBMCs. The receptor comes from a man aged 55 to 69 in good health and CMV-seronegative.

This chain's CDR3 is CAWTLGQGYYGYTF. The CDR3 region has the DNA TGTGCCTGGACCCTGGGGCAGGGGTACTATGGCTACACCTTC. The rearrangement links TRBV30 to TRBJ1-2, with D perhaps matching TRBD1 (6 bases). Germline V gene lookup returns CDR1 GTSNPN and CDR2 SVGIG (reference sequence). CDR3 length: 14 residues. Trimming took off 4 bases at V and 3 bases at J, with 15 bases between the two ends.